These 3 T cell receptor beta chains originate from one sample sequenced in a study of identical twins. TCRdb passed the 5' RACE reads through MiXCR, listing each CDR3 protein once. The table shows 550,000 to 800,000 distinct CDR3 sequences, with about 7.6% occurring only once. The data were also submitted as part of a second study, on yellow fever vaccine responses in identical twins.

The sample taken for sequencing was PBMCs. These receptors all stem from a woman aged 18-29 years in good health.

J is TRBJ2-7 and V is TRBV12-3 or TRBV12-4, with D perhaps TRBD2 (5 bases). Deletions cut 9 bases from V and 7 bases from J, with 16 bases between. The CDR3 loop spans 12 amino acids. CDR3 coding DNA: TGTGCCAGTCAGTTGGTCGGAGGAGAGCAGTACTTC. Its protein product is CASQLVGGEQYF.

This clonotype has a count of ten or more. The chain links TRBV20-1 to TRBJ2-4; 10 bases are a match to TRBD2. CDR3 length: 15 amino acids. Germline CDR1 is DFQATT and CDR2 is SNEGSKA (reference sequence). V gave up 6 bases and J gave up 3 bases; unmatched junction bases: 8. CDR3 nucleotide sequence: TGCAGTGCAAAAAGCGGGGGGGCACTCAAAAACATTCAGTACTTC. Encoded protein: CSAKSGGALKNIQYF.

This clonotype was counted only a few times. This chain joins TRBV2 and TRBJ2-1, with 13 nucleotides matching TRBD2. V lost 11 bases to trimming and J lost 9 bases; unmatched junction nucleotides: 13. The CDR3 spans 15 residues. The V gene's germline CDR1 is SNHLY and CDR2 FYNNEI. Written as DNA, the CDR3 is TGTGCCTCTGCCCATGGACTAGCGGGAGCGGGTGAGCAGTTCTTC. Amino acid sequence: CASAHGLAGAGEQFF.